This T cell receptor (beta chain) was captured by sequencing in a study of OX40 agonist ivuxolimab in advanced cancers. Study-wide background: Partial responses were achieved by three patients, one with hepatocellular carcinoma and two with cutaneous melanoma.

Drawing of blood for sampling happened at baseline, at cycle 4 day 1, and at cycle 7 day 1. Data came from immunoSEQ multiplex PCR; TCRdb stores just in-frame clones and leaves some out. The data show roughly 48,000 clones, 80% to 90% seen once. Concerning this clone: The antigen remains undetermined.

Study-wide results and limits: Patients with a partial response at 0.1-3.0 mg/kg had among the lowest clonal expansion.

The germline gives CDR1 SGHAT, CDR2 FQNNGV. CDR3 length: 13 amino acids. Trimming cost V 5 bases and J 4 bases, with 10 bases left between them. The sample here was CD4+ or CD8+ T cells sorted from blood, taken in a trial of the OX40 agonist ivuxolimab. The gene calls are TRBV11-2 and TRBJ2-3; D is perhaps TRBD1 or TRBD2 (6 bases each). This sequence originates from an adult with an advanced solid tumor such as melanoma, head and neck, liver or kidney cancer. The DNA for the CDR3 is TGTGCCAGCAGCGGAGGGGGTGCAGATACGCAGTATTTT. Amino acids: CASSGGGADTQYF.